These T cell receptor beta chains were read from a single sample in a study of T cell repertoires in cytomegalovirus infection. TCRdb reanalysed the reads using MiXCR and keeps one entry per CDR3 protein. Among some 220,000 distinct CDR3 sequences, more than 9% were seen once, and the ten largest hold under 2%. Sequencing was done on a sample of PBMCs. These receptors originate from a human donor in good health (CMV status not recorded). Some clones in this sample may be carry-over from other donors' samples. Both conserved end residues are part of each CDR3. Each record gives: V gene, J gene, clone size, D gene, CDR3 DNA, CDR3 protein. A D gene is named only where the DNA matches it firmly. Clone size, where shown, is once, few, many, or a class for clones that have expanded.

>TRBV28|TRBJ2-5|few|.
TGTGCCAGCAGCCCCCAGAGGATCCAAGAGACCCAGTACTTC
CASSPQRIQETQYF
>TRBV5-6|TRBJ1-4|.|.
TGTGCCAGCACCGGAAGAGGGAGTAATGAAAAACTGTTTTTT
CASTGRGSNEKLFF
>TRBV20-1|TRBJ1-4|many|.
TGCAGTGCCGCAGCTACGGACGAAAAACTGTTTTTT
CSAAATDEKLFF
>TRBV20-1|TRBJ1-5|few|TRBD1
TGCAGTGCCCGACAGGGGGCCGATCAGCCCCAGCATTTT
CSARQGADQPQHF
>TRBV27|TRBJ2-1|many|.
TGTGCCAGCAGTTTAGGGGGGGCCGACAATGAGCAGTTCTTC
CASSLGGADNEQFF
>TRBV6-6|TRBJ1-5|.|TRBD1
TGTGCCAGCAGTAAAACTCTGGGACAGGGTAGCAATCAGCCCCAGCATTTT
CASSKTLGQGSNQPQHF
>TRBV28|TRBJ1-1|many|.
TGTGCCAGCAGCTATCAGTACACTGAAGCTTTCTTT
CASSYQYTEAFF
>TRBV7-2|TRBJ2-1|many|.
TGTGCCATCACTAACAATGAGCAGTTCTTC
CAITNNEQFF
>TRBV28|TRBJ1-5|.|.
TGTGCCAGCACCCCCCCCGTCGGTAGCAATCAGCCCCAGCATTTT
CASTPPVGSNQPQHF
>TRBV6-1|TRBJ2-5|many|TRBD2
TGTGCCAGCGGGTCCCCCCTAGCGGGAGGTTTGGGGACCCAGTACTTC
CASGSPLAGGLGTQYF
>TRBV7-9|TRBJ2-5|few|.
TGTGCCAGCAGCCCAGTGAACGGCGGCCAAGAGACCCAGTACTTC
CASSPVNGGQETQYF
>TRBV7-3|TRBJ1-2|.|.
TGTGCCAGCAGCCCCGACAAGGGCGGCGGCTACACCTTC
CASSPDKGGGYTF
>TRBV6-5|TRBJ1-2|.|TRBD1
TGTGCCAGCAGTTCTCGGACAGGGCGAGTCGATGGCTACACCTTC
CASSSRTGRVDGYTF
>TRBV7-9|TRBJ2-1|many|.
TGTGCCAGCAGCTTAGAAGGGGGTGAGCAGTTCTTC
CASSLEGGEQFF
>TRBV2|TRBJ1-2|many|TRBD1
TGTGCCAGCATTGAGACAGGGCCTGGCTACACCTTC
CASIETGPGYTF
>TRBV28|TRBJ2-7|many|TRBD1
TGTGCCAGCAATACGGGACAGCCGAGGGGCGAGCAGTACTTC
CASNTGQPRGEQYF
>TRBV7-2|TRBJ2-7|many|.
TGTGCCAGCAGCTTAGCGGGAGAGGGCTCCTACGAGCAGTACTTC
CASSLAGEGSYEQYF
>TRBV2|TRBJ2-4|many|.
TGTGCCAGCAGACCCCACAGGGGGGGGTCAAACATTCAGTACTTC
CASRPHRGGSNIQYF
>TRBV20-1|TRBJ1-1|once|.
TGCAGTGCTAGAGGATTTCTGGGCGGCACTGAAGCTTTCTTT
CSARGFLGGTEAFF
>TRBV25-1|TRBJ2-7|.|.
TGTGCCAGCCGATCAGGGACCTACGAGCAGTACTTC
CASRSGTYEQYF
>TRBV6-6|TRBJ1-1|many|.
TGTGCCAGCAGTTTCGGACCGAACACTGAAGCTTTCTTT
CASSFGPNTEAFF
>TRBV11-3|TRBJ2-1|many|TRBD2
TGTGCCAGCAGCCCCCGACTAGCGGGAGGATACAATGAGCAGTTCTTC
CASSPRLAGGYNEQFF
>TRBV7-2|TRBJ2-5|many|.
TGTGCCAGCAGTAGTTACGGGGGGCCGGGAGAGACCCAGTACTTC
CASSSYGGPGETQYF
>TRBV27|TRBJ2-3|few|TRBD2
TGTGCCAGCAGTTTTGTAGGTCTACTAGCGGGGTTCACGCTGGATACGCAGTATTTT
CASSFVGLLAGFTLDTQYF
>TRBV29-1|TRBJ1-1|.|TRBD1
TGCAGCGTGACAGGGTACTACACTGAAGCTTTCTTT
CSVTGYYTEAFF
>TRBV11-2|TRBJ1-6|.|.
TGTGCCAGCAGCTTCCGATTTACAGGAGGCTCCAATATTTCACCCCTCCACTTT
CASSFRFTGGSNISPLHF